Presented here are 17 T cell receptor beta chains from one specimen sequenced in a study of technical replicates of blood from several donors. The data were produced by immunoSEQ multiplex PCR, yet TCRdb's version contains in-frame clones alone and is incomplete. The table shows roughly 81,000 clones, with 65% to 90% occurring only once. The sequencing input was PBMCs. These receptors all come from a human donor in good health. Some clones in this sample may be carry-over from other donors' samples.

The V and J genes are TRBV7-9 and TRBJ2-7; 9 positions match TRBD1. Germline-derived CDR1 and CDR2 are SEHNR and FQNEAQ (reference sequence). The CDR3 spans 14 residues. The J segment lost 7 bases and the V segment lost 5 bases, leaving 9 bases of the junction unmatched. The CDR3 sequence: CASSNRDRDYEQYF. The CDR3 region has the DNA TGTGCCAGCAGCAACCGGGACAGGGATTATGAGCAGTACTTC.

The chain couples TRBV7-9 to TRBJ2-1; no clear D. With 3 bases removed from V and 4 bases from J, the gap between germline ends came to 16 bases. The CDR3 is 16 residues long. Per germline, CDR1 SEHNR and CDR2 FQNEAQ (reference sequence). In DNA form, the CDR3 reads TGTGCCAGCAGCTTTTCGCCCACAGAAGGTTACAATGAGCAGTTCTTC. Amino acids: CASSFSPTEGYNEQFF.

The chain links TRBV5-5 to TRBJ1-6; TRBD1 agrees at 7 bases. The length of the CDR3 is 16 residues. Germline-derived CDR1 and CDR2 are SGHKS and YYEKEE (reference sequence). J lost 7 bases, V lost 0 bases, and 7 bases had no gene match. As DNA, the CDR3 is TGTGCCAGCAGCTTGGTTAAACAGGGGCCGAATTCACCCCTCCACTTT. Translating it yields CASSLVKQGPNSPLHF.

The chain recombines TRBV15 with TRBJ2-7; 12 bases agree with TRBD1. Germline trimming cut 3 bases from V and 5 bases from J; bases unmatched to any gene: 5. Looked up from germline, CDR1 is LNHNV and CDR2 is YYDKDF (reference sequence). The length of the CDR3 is 15 residues. The CDR3 loop is CATSSRDRGLDEQYF. The CDR3 DNA follows: TGTGCCACCAGCAGCCGGGACAGGGGGCTAGACGAGCAGTACTTC. Filled out from reference TRBV15 and TRBJ2-7, the complete variable domain reads DAMVIQNPRYQVTQFGKPVTLSCSQTLNHNVMYWYQQKSSQAPKLLFHYYDKDFNNEADTPDNFQSRRPNTSFCFLDIRSPGLGDTAMYLCATSSRDRGLDEQYFGPGTRLTVT.

This chain connects TRBV7-8 to TRBJ2-1; 8 bases match TRBD2. J lost 7 bases, V lost 5 bases, and 7 bases had no gene match. The germline CDR1 and CDR2 sequences are SGHVS and FQNEAQ. The CDR3 length is 14 residues. The CDR3 region is CASSGPGTSNEQFF. DNA for the CDR3: TGTGCCAGCAGCGGCCCCGGGACTAGTAATGAGCAGTTCTTC.

This chain joins TRBV5-1 and TRBJ2-1, with a possible D match to TRBD2 (7 bases). The CDR3 length is 15 residues. V lost 4 bases and J lost 0, with 11 bases in between. Germline values: CDR1 SGHRS, CDR2 YFSETQ. The CDR3 region has the DNA TGCGCCAGCAGCGGGGGGGGCGTCTCCTACAATGAGCAGTTCTTC. It is translated as CASSGGGVSYNEQFF.

This chain joins TRBV4-3 and TRBJ2-3, with D maybe TRBD2 (6 bases). V lost 0 bases to trimming and J lost 6 bases, with 16 bases between them. The CDR3 extends over 16 amino acids. Germline V gene sequence: CDR1 LGHNA, CDR2 YSLEER. The CDR3, as DNA: TGCGCCAGCAGCCAAGAAGGGACTGTCGTTGGGGATACGCAGTATTTT. Translation: CASSQEGTVVGDTQYF.

The rearrangement links TRBV7-8 to TRBJ1-6; D gene ambiguous. CDR3 length: 16 amino acids. V gave up 5 bases and J gave up 7 bases, with 18 bases separating them. Germline loops: CDR1 SGHVS, CDR2 FQNEAQ. Here the CDR3 reads CASSPARLAENSPLHF. The CDR3 DNA sequence: TGTGCCAGCAGCCCAGCCCGACTAGCGGAGAATTCACCCCTCCACTTT.

The table lists this clone with a count of one. The V call is TRBV25-1, the J call TRBJ1-2; 9 bases agree with TRBD1. The CDR3 is made up of 14 amino acids. V lost 3 bases and J lost 7; bases outside the gene matches: 6. Germline loops: CDR1 MGHDK, CDR2 SYGVNS. CDR3 in DNA: TGTGCCAGCAGTGACGGGGACAGGGCGAGTGGCTACACCTTC. Its translation is CASSDGDRASGYTF.

V gene TRBV28 combines with J gene TRBJ1-3; possibly TRBD1 for D (5 bases). The CDR3 runs to 12 residues. Looked up from germline, CDR1 is MDHEN and CDR2 is SYDVKM. The V and J ends lost 6 bases and 8 bases respectively, with 11 bases between them. CDR3 nucleotides: TGTGCCAGCAGCCCCGACAGACACACCATATATTTT. This sequence encodes CASSPDRHTIYF.

This clone has more than one count but fewer than ten. The chain carries TRBV9 and TRBJ1-5; D is ambiguous. V lost 3 bases and J lost 5, with 12 bases in between. CDR1 and CDR2 from the germline V gene are SGDLS and YYNGEE. The CDR3 runs 14 residues. The CDR3 coding sequence is TGTGCCAGCAGCGCCGAGGCCCCTGATCAGCCCCAGCATTTT. Translated: CASSAEAPDQPQHF.

V usage is TRBV7-2 and J usage is TRBJ2-3, with a tentative D call TRBD2 (7 bases). The CDR3 sequence is 15 residues long. Germline CDR1 reads SGHTA; CDR2 reads FQGNSA. Trimming cost V 7 bases and J 6 bases, with 20 bases left between them. CDR3 in amino acids: CASTRGAGNTDTQYF. For the CDR3, the DNA is TGTGCCAGCACTCGGGGGGCCGGAAACACGGATACGCAGTATTTT.

In this sample, this clone turned up once. The chain recombines TRBV29-1 with TRBJ2-7; 8 nucleotides match TRBD1. After removal of 8 bases from V and 0 bases from J, the junction contained 6 bases not matched to a gene. Germline values: CDR1 SQVTM, CDR2 ANQGSEA. CDR3 length: 13 amino acids. The CDR3 reads CSLWDRSSYEQYF. The CDR3, as DNA: TGCAGCCTTTGGGACAGGAGCTCCTACGAGCAGTACTTC.

The V gene is TRBV2, the J gene TRBJ2-3; TRBD1 matches 8 bases. This CDR3 is 15 amino acids long. V was clipped by 6 bases and J by 5 bases; unmatched bases: 10. Germline CDR1 is SNHLY and CDR2 is FYNNEI. The CDR3 spells CASRPQGGVRDTQYF. The DNA of the CDR3 is TGTGCCAGCAGACCACAGGGGGGAGTAAGAGATACGCAGTATTTT. Filled out from reference TRBV2 and TRBJ2-3, the complete variable domain reads EPEVTQTPSHQVTQMGQEVILRCVPISNHLYFYWYRQILGQKVEFLVSFYNNEISEKSEIFDDQFSVERPDGSNFTLKIRSTKLEDSAMYFCASRPQGGVRDTQYFGPGTRLTVL.

V is TRBV7-9 and J is TRBJ2-5; 7 positions agree with TRBD1. CDR3 size: 14 residues. Germline CDR1 reads SEHNR; CDR2 reads FQNEAQ (reference sequence). V lost 5 bases and J lost 0; bases outside the gene matches: 3. CDR3 nucleotide sequence: TGTGCCAGCAGCCCGGGACAGAACCAAGAGACCCAGTACTTC. Its translation is CASSPGQNQETQYF. Full variable domain (outside the CDR3, taken from reference TRBV7-9 and TRBJ2-5): DTGVSQNPRHKITKRGQNVTFRCDPISEHNRLYWYRQTLGQGPEFLTYFQNEAQLEKSRLLSDRFSAERPKGSFSTLEIQRTEQGDSAMYLCASSPGQNQETQYFGPGTRLLVL.

CDR3 protein: CASSVTSGTDTQYF. The CDR3 DNA is TGTGCCAGCAGCGTTACTAGCGGCACAGATACGCAGTATTTT. The gene calls are TRBV7-9 and TRBJ2-3; 7 nucleotides agree with TRBD2. CDR1 and CDR2 from the germline V gene are SEHNR and FQNEAQ (reference sequence). This CDR3 has 14 residues. The junction had 3 bases not matched to a gene; V was cut back by 5 bases and J by 1 base.

The V call is TRBV20-1, the J call TRBJ1-2; 8 bases align to TRBD1. Germline V gene lookup returns CDR1 DFQATT and CDR2 SNEGSKA (reference sequence). The CDR3 runs to 11 residues. The J segment lost 7 bases and the V segment lost 3 bases, leaving 1 base of the junction unmatched. The DNA for the CDR3 is TGCAGTGCTAGCAGGGGGCTTGGCTACACCTTC. Protein sequence: CSASRGLGYTF.